This is a list of T cell receptor beta chains from one sample in a study of Graves' ophthalmopathy and Graves' hyperthyroidism. Via MiXCR, TCRdb re-called the multiplex PCR reads, giving one row per CDR3 protein. The table has approximately 460,000 distinct CDR3 sequences, roughly an eighth seen once; the top ten hold more than 8.5%. Sequencing input: blood. These receptors originate from a woman aged 25 to 45 with Graves' ophthalmopathy. The CDR3 runs from the conserved cysteine through the conserved F or W. D genes are given only for firm matches. The listing skips clone size in some rows; elsewhere it reads once, few, many or a size class.

v_call	clone_size	j_call	d_call	cdr3_nt	cdr3_aa
TRBV9	many	TRBJ2-7	.	TGTGCCAGCAGCGCCCGCCGGAAACTCCACGAGCAGTACTTC	CASSARRKLHEQYF
TRBV5-6	many	TRBJ2-7	.	TGTGCCAGCAGCTTCACAGGGAACTCCTACGAGCAGTACTTC	CASSFTGNSYEQYF
TRBV6-1	many	TRBJ1-1	.	TGTGCCAGTGGGGGTGATTGGACACAAGTATCGGAAGCTTTCTTT	CASGGDWTQVSEAFF
TRBV7-9	many	TRBJ1-1	.	TGTGCCAGCAGCTTAGCGGAGGGGGGAACTGAAGCTTTCTTT	CASSLAEGGTEAFF
TRBV11-1	many	TRBJ2-7	TRBD2	TGTGCCAGCAGCCTTCTAGCGGGACTCTACGAGCAGTACTTC	CASSLLAGLYEQYF
TRBV24-1	.	TRBJ2-2	.	TGTGCCACCAGTCACGACACAATTACCGGGGAGCTGTTTTTT	CATSHDTITGELFF
TRBV5-1	few	TRBJ2-2	.	TGCGCCAGCAGCTTGTGGGACTTCCATAATACCGGGGAGCTGTTTTTT	CASSLWDFHNTGELFF
TRBV28	many	TRBJ1-5	TRBD1	TGTGCCAGCAGTTTCACAGGGGGCAATCAGCCCCAGCATTTT	CASSFTGGNQPQHF
TRBV11-2	many	TRBJ2-5	.	TGTGCCAGCAGCTTAGATATTGGGCCTCAAGAGACCCAGTACTTC	CASSLDIGPQETQYF
TRBV25-1	many	TRBJ1-2	.	TGTGCCAGCAGTACGACCCGAGGCTTGTATGGCTACACCTTC	CASSTTRGLYGYTF
TRBV6-1	many	TRBJ1-2	.	TGTGCCAGCAGTGATGGAGGGGGCTATGGCTACACCTTC	CASSDGGGYGYTF
TRBV27	.	TRBJ1-6	TRBD1	TGTGCCAGCAGTCAGGGGGCCTCTTCACCCCTCCACTTT	CASSQGASSPLHF
TRBV11-2	many	TRBJ1-5	TRBD1	TGTGCCAGCAGCCCAGGGACAGGGGGCTTTGGAAAGTATCAGCCCCAGCATTTT	CASSPGTGGFGKYQPQHF
TRBV12-3/TRBV12-4	many	TRBJ2-7	.	TGTGCCAGCAGAGAACAGGGATGGATCGAGCAGTACTTC	CASREQGWIEQYF
TRBV30	.	TRBJ2-2	.	TGTGCCTGGAGGGGGACCGGGGAGCTGTTTTTT	CAWRGTGELFF
TRBV27	many	TRBJ1-1	.	TGTGCCAGCAGCCCAAGGGGGTACGCTGAAGCTTTCTTT	CASSPRGYAEAFF
TRBV28	few	TRBJ1-6	.	TGTGCCACCACTTGGACCGCGAATTCACCCCTCCACTTT	CATTWTANSPLHF
TRBV6-5	many	TRBJ2-5	.	TGTGCCAGCAGTTACTCGACGGAAGAGACCCAGTACTTC	CASSYSTEETQYF
TRBV11-2	many	TRBJ2-7	.	TGTGCCAGCAGCTTAACCGGGACTTCTACTGCGGGGTACTTC	CASSLTGTSTAGYF
TRBV7-2	many	TRBJ2-7	.	TGTGCCAGCAGCGCAACAAGGGCCACCTACGAGCAGTACTTC	CASSATRATYEQYF
TRBV10-3	many	TRBJ2-5	.	TGTGCCATCAGTGAGATGGGGCTCGGTCAGACCCAGTACTTC	CAISEMGLGQTQYF
TRBV6-1	many	TRBJ2-2	.	TGTGCCAGCGTATTTTTACAGGGATTTCCCGGGGAGCTGTTTTTT	CASVFLQGFPGELFF
TRBV5-6	many	TRBJ2-5	TRBD2	TGTGCCAGCAAATGGGAGGGGAACCAAGAGACCCAGTACTTC	CASKWEGNQETQYF
TRBV5-1	many	TRBJ1-6	.	TGCGCCAGCAGCTTGGAAGTCGGTGCGGCACCCCTCCACTTT	CASSLEVGAAPLHF
TRBV5-8	.	TRBJ2-5	TRBD1	TGTGTCAGCAGCTTGGTCTCCGACAGGGGGGACCAAGAGACCCAGTACTTC	CVSSLVSDRGDQETQYF
TRBV5-1	.	TRBJ1-2	TRBD1	TGCGCCAGCAGCTATAGACCGACAGGGACAACCTATGGCTACACCTTC	CASSYRPTGTTYGYTF
TRBV7-3	many	TRBJ2-7	.	TGTGCCAGCAGTATCGAACGGAGAAACCACGAGCAGTACTTC	CASSIERRNHEQYF
TRBV20-1	many	TRBJ2-7	.	TGCAGTGCTAGAGGTACCCAGAACGACTACGAGCAGTACTTC	CSARGTQNDYEQYF
TRBV7-8	many	TRBJ2-2	.	TGTGCCAGCAGCAAAACCCTGGCGGAGGGGGGGGAGCTGTTTTTT	CASSKTLAEGGELFF
TRBV20-1	many	TRBJ2-7	.	TGCAGTTCCAAGGACAGATATTCCTACGAGCAGTACTTC	CSSKDRYSYEQYF
TRBV19	many	TRBJ2-7	.	TGTGCCAGTAGTGGAGAAAAGACCTACGAGCAGTACTTC	CASSGEKTYEQYF
TRBV28	many	TRBJ1-3	.	TGTGCCAGCGCAGCCATCGGGACACTGTATGGAAACACCATATATTTT	CASAAIGTLYGNTIYF
TRBV3-1	few	TRBJ1-1	.	TGTGCCAGCAGCCACCAGACGAGGAACACTGAAGCTTTCTTT	CASSHQTRNTEAFF
TRBV30	many	TRBJ2-7	.	TGTGCCTGGAGTGCCCCGCAGTTCAGGGACGAGCAGTACTTC	CAWSAPQFRDEQYF
TRBV5-1	many	TRBJ1-6	TRBD1	TGCGCCAGCAGCTTGGCCTCCCGGGACAGGGCTTATTCACCCCTCCACTTT	CASSLASRDRAYSPLHF
TRBV3-1	few	TRBJ1-1	.	TGTGCCAGCAGCCAAAGCTCAAAGGGTATACGGGTGGCTTTCTTT	CASSQSSKGIRVAFF
TRBV11-2	many	TRBJ1-6	TRBD1	TGTGCCAGCAGCTTGGATAGGGGGCGAAATTCACCCCTCCACTTT	CASSLDRGRNSPLHF
TRBV27	many	TRBJ2-4	TRBD1	TGTGCCACCCAAAACAGGGGAAACATTCAGTACTTC	CATQNRGNIQYF
TRBV28	many	TRBJ2-7	TRBD2	TGTGCCAGCTTACCTAGCGGAACGCCTGCCGAGCAGTACTTC	CASLPSGTPAEQYF
TRBV4-2	.	TRBJ2-5	TRBD2	TGTGCCAGCAGCCAAGTGCGCGGGGGGGCCCAAGAGACCCAGTACTTC	CASSQVRGGAQETQYF
TRBV19	.	TRBJ1-2	TRBD1	TGTGCCAGTAGTGGGGACAGCTATCGCTACACCTTC	CASSGDSYRYTF
TRBV12-3/TRBV12-4	once	TRBJ1-5	.	TGTGCCAGCAGCCCCGGGACAAGGACTCTATATAGCAATCAGCCCCAGCATTTT	CASSPGTRTLYSNQPQHF
TRBV12-3/TRBV12-4	many	TRBJ2-7	.	TGTGCCAGCAGTTTGTTGGAGAGCTCCTACGAGCAGTACTTC	CASSLLESSYEQYF
TRBV19	many	TRBJ1-1	.	TGTGCCAGTAGTCACCGGCCAAATCATTGGGGCAACACTGAAGCTTTCTTT	CASSHRPNHWGNTEAFF
TRBV11-2	once	TRBJ2-7	.	TGTGCCAGCAGCTTCGGTAAGGGTGGCCGAAGCTCCTACGAGCAGTACTTC	CASSFGKGGRSSYEQYF
TRBV20-1	many	TRBJ1-1	TRBD1	TGCAGTGCAGCCGGGACAGCCGGCACTGAAGCTTTCTTT	CSAAGTAGTEAFF
TRBV6-4	many	TRBJ1-1	.	TGTGCCAGCAGACCCCAGGGAGGGAACACTGAAGCTTTCTTT	CASRPQGGNTEAFF
TRBV10-3	many	TRBJ2-7	TRBD2	TGTGCCATCAGTAGCGGGAGATCCCCTAACGAGCAGTACTTC	CAISSGRSPNEQYF
TRBV12-3/TRBV12-4	many	TRBJ1-5	TRBD1	TGTGCCAGCAGTTCGACAGGGGCCCAGCCCCAGCATTTT	CASSSTGAQPQHF